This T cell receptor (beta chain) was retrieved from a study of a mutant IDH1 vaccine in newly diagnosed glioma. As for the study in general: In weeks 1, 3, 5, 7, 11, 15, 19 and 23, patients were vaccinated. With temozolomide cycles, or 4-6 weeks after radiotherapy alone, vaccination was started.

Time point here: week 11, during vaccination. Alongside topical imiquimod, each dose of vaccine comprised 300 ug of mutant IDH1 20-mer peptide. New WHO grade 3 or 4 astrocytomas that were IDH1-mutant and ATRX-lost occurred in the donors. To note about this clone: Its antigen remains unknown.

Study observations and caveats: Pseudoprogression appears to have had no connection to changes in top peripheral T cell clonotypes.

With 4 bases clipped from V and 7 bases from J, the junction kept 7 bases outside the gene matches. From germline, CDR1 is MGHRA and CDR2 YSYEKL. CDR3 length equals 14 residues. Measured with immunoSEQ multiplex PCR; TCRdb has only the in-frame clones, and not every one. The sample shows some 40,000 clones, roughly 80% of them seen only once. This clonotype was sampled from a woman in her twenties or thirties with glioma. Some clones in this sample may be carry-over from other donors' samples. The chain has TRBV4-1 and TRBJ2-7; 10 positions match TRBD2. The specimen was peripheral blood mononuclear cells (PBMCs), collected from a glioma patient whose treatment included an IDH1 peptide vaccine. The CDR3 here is CASSRTSGMQEQYF. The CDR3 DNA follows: TGCGCCAGCAGCCGAACTAGCGGGATGCAGGAGCAGTACTTC.